The text below deals with one TCR beta chain. The target antigen is unknown. These data originate in a study of Ad26.COV2.S vaccination and SARS-CoV-2 variants. Study-level points and caveats: With respect to non-spike TCR breadth, vaccine and placebo recipients were similar. Post-vaccination spike-specific CD8+ and CD4+ T cell responses reportedly had substantial breadth. Placebo recipients had lower spike-specific TCR breadth than vaccine recipients.

The germline V gene encodes CDR1 MNHNS and CDR2 SASEGT. The CDR3 has 21 residues. Germline trimming cut 0 bases from V and 0 bases from J; bases unmatched to any gene: 17. Assay used: immunoSEQ multiplex PCR; TCRdb lists only in-frame clones, some missing. The sample includes around 370,000 clones, roughly nine tenths of them seen just once. The specimen was peripheral blood, collected after recovery from COVID-19. This clonotype was sampled from a human donor who had recovered from COVID-19. The chain combines TRBV6-1 with TRBJ2-1; 7 bases line up with TRBD2. CDR3 sequence reads: CASSEALQGGGPGSSYNEQFF. In DNA, the CDR3 is TGTGCCAGCAGTGAAGCGCTTCAGGGCGGGGGACCCGGAAGCTCCTACAATGAGCAGTTCTTC.